The 7 T cell receptor beta chains below were found in one sample sequenced in a study of ipilimumab plus nivolumab after autologous stem cell transplantation. Using immunoSEQ multiplex PCR, the repertoire was profiled, and TCRdb retains in-frame clones only, with some absent. Of about 20,000 clones listed, just over 75% were seen once; the top ten hold around 18%. The sequencing used PBMCs, collected in a trial of ipilimumab plus nivolumab as post-transplant consolidation. Every receptor here comes from a male donor with diffuse large B-cell lymphoma.

CDR3 sequence reads: CASSLRRGRQTDTQYF. The CDR3 DNA follows: TGTGCCAGCAGCTTGCGCAGGGGGCGCCAGACAGATACGCAGTATTTT. The J gene is TRBJ2-3, the V gene TRBV5-8, with TRBD1 matching 8 bases. V dropped 1 base and J dropped 3; count of bases not matched to a gene: 7. Germline loops: CDR1 SGHTS, CDR2 YDEGEE. The CDR3 consists of 16 residues. The entire variable domain, with the rest obtained from reference TRBV5-8 and TRBJ2-3, is as follows: EAGVTQSPTHLIKTRGQQATLRCSPISGHTSVYWYQQALGLGLQFLLWYDEGEERNRGNFPPRFSGRQFPNYSSELNVNALELEDSALYLCASSLRRGRQTDTQYFGPGTRLTVL.

The chain uses TRBV19 and TRBJ1-2; 8 bases align to TRBD1. Germline V gene data show CDR1 as LNHDA and CDR2 as SQIVND (reference sequence). This CDR3 has 13 residues. Trimming removed 7 bases from V and 3 bases from J; junction bases left unmatched: 4. The CDR3 coding sequence is TGTGCCAGTACAATGACAGGGGACTATGGCTACACCTTC. Protein: CASTMTGDYGYTF.

J is TRBJ1-1 and V is TRBV10-2; tentative D call: TRBD1 (5 bases). V dropped 8 bases and J dropped 8 bases, with 12 bases sitting between them. CDR3 length equals 11 residues. The germline CDR1 and CDR2 sequences are WSHSY and SAAADI. CDR3 loop: CASGSAGEAFF. The CDR3 DNA reads as TGCGCCAGCGGGTCTGCAGGGGAAGCTTTCTTT.

The gene calls are TRBV15 and TRBJ1-5; D gene ambiguous. Germline lookup yields CDR1 LNHNV and CDR2 YYDKDF (reference sequence). This CDR3 contains 14 residues. V lost 4 bases and J 1 base, leaving 8 bases between the germline ends. The CDR3 protein is CATSKHLSNQPQHF. The CDR3 DNA follows: TGTGCCACCAGCAAGCACCTGAGCAATCAGCCCCAGCATTTT.

This CDR3 is CASSIGGVGTGELFF. The DNA of the CDR3 is TGTGCCAGTAGTATTGGAGGGGTTGGCACCGGGGAGCTGTTTTTT. J is TRBJ2-2 and V is TRBV19; TRBD2 is a possible D gene (6 bases). Germline V CDR1 and CDR2: LNHDA, SQIVND (reference sequence). The V and J ends lost 3 bases and 4 bases respectively, with 12 bases between them. The CDR3 contains 15 residues.

The chain has TRBV4-1 and TRBJ2-1; TRBD2 matches at 9 bases. After removal of 3 bases from V and 5 bases from J, the junction contained 8 bases not matched to a gene. CDR1 is MGHRA and CDR2 is YSYEKL in the germline V gene. The CDR3 loop spans 16 amino acids. CDR3 DNA: TGCGCCAGCAGCCAGGTAATAGCGGGGGAAGACAATGAGCAGTTCTTC. Its protein product is CASSQVIAGEDNEQFF.

The rearrangement joins TRBV7-7 to TRBJ1-6, with D uncertain. V dropped 8 bases and J dropped 10 bases, with 12 bases sitting between them. CDR3 length equals 12 residues. Germline values: CDR1 SSHAT, CDR2 FNYEAQ (reference sequence). This chain's CDR3 is CASGLLLSPLHF. The CDR3, as DNA: TGTGCCAGCGGCCTCCTACTCTCACCCCTCCACTTT.